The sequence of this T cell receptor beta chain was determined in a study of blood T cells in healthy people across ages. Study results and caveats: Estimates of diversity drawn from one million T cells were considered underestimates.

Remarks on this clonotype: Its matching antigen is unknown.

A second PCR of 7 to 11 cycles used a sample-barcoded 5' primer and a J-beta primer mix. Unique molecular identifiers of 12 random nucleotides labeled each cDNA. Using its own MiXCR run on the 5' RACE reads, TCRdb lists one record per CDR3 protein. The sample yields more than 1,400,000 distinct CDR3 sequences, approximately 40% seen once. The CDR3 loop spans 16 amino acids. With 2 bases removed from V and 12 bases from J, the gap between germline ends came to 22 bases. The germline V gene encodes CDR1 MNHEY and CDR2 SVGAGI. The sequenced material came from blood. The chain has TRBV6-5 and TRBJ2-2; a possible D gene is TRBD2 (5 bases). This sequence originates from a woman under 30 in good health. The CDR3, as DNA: TGTGCCAGCAGTTACCCCCGGGATGTCGCAGGCCGTAAGCTGTTTTTT. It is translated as CASSYPRDVAGRKLFF.